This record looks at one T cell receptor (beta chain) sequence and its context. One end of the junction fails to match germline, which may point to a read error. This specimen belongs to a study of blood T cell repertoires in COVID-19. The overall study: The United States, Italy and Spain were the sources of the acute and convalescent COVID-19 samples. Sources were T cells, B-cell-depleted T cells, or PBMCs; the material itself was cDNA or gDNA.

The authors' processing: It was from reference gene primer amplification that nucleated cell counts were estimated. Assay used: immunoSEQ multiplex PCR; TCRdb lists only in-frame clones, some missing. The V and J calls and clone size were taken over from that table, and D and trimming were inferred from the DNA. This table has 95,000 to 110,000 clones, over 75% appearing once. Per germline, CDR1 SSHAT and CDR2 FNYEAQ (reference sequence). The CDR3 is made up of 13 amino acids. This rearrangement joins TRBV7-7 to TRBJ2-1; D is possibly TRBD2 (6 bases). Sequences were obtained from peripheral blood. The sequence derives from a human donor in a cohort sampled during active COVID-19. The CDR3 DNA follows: TGTGCTAGCAGCTTACAACTAGCTAGCGAGCAGTTCTTC. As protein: CASSLQLASEQFF.